This record covers a single T cell receptor (beta chain). Its cognate antigen is unknown. Sequencing used immunoSEQ multiplex PCR; TCRdb keeps in-frame clones, though not all of them. The repertoire holds roughly 100,000 clones, with around 83% as singletons. The CDR3 runs to 15 residues. V shed 3 bases and J 5 bases; nucleotides not matched to a gene: 3. Looked up from germline, CDR1 is SGDLS and CDR2 is YYNGEE. These data are taken from a study of cytomegalovirus exposure and HLA in healthy donors. Study-wide background: It was reported in a later analysis that the 100 to 150 validation repertoires used the same platform as the roughly 700 first-cohort repertoires. Study conclusions and caveats: The study listed under 200 cytomegalovirus-associated TCR beta chains. Most TCRs appeared rarely, but some public TCRs recurred in many donors.

The chain carries TRBV9 and TRBJ2-1; 12 nucleotides align to TRBD2. The sequence derives from a young woman in good health and CMV-seropositive. The specimen sequenced was PBMCs. CDR3: CASSASGRANNEQFF. CDR3 nucleotides: TGTGCCAGCAGCGCTAGCGGGAGGGCAAACAATGAGCAGTTCTTC.